Presented here are 13 T cell receptor beta chains from one specimen sequenced in a study of blood T cell repertoires in COVID-19. Profiling relied on immunoSEQ multiplex PCR, and the TCRdb table lists in-frame clones only, not all of them. The data show roughly 120,000 clones, approximately 82% seen once. The sequenced sample was peripheral blood. These receptors were collected from a man between 65 and 85 years old with active or convalescent COVID-19.

The rearrangement links TRBV6-2 or TRBV6-3 to TRBJ2-3; 7 positions agree with TRBD2. The CDR3 sequence is 16 residues long. Germline CDR1 and CDR2: MNHEY and SVGEGT. V trimming: 5 bases; J trimming: 0 bases; junction bases outside the gene matches: 8. The CDR3 region has the DNA TGTGCCAGCAGTCCCCTAGCGGAATCTAGCACAGATACGCAGTATTTT. Translating it yields CASSPLAESSTDTQYF.

The chain recombines TRBV19 with TRBJ2-2; TRBD1 might be the D (6 bases). The CDR3 covers 16 residues. The germline V gene has CDR1 LNHDA and CDR2 SQIVND (reference sequence). Trimming removed 1 base from V and 3 bases from J, with 12 bases in between. Written as DNA, the CDR3 is TGTGCCAGTAGTATAGCCTATACAGGGTACACCGGGGAGCTGTTTTTT. It yields the protein CASSIAYTGYTGELFF. Full variable domain (remainder filled in from reference TRBV19 and TRBJ2-2): DGGITQSPKYLFRKEGQNVTLSCEQNLNHDAMYWYRQDPGQGLRLIYYSQIVNDFQKGDIAEGYSVSREKKESFPLTVTSAQKNPTAFYLCASSIAYTGYTGELFFGEGSRLTVL.

This clone was seen a few times. This rearrangement joins TRBV6-5 to TRBJ1-1; no definite D call. V lost 7 bases and J 4 bases, leaving 16 bases between the germline ends. The V gene's germline CDR1 is MNHEY and CDR2 SVGAGI. This CDR3 has 14 amino acids. The CDR3 here is CASTRRAGSTEAFF. The CDR3, as DNA: TGTGCCAGCACCCGAAGGGCGGGCAGCACTGAAGCTTTCTTT.

This clone was recorded only once. The chain combines TRBV7-8 with TRBJ1-2; D gene unclear. CDR3 length: 14 residues. Germline loops: CDR1 SGHVS, CDR2 FQNEAQ. The V end lost 1 base, the J end lost 6 bases, and 12 bases lay between the germline ends. CDR3 in amino acids: CASSLGGFGNGYTF. Written as DNA, the CDR3 is TGTGCCAGCAGCTTAGGAGGGTTTGGGAATGGCTACACCTTC.

This clone has just a few counts. The rearrangement links TRBV28 to TRBJ2-3, with D possibly matching TRBD2 (5 bases). V was shortened by 3 bases and J by 0 bases, with 10 bases between the two germline ends. Germline CDR1 MDHEN, CDR2 SYDVKM. This CDR3 has 15 amino acids. The CDR3 coding sequence is TGTGCCAGCAGTTTTAATGCGGGTAGCACAGATACGCAGTATTTT. The encoded protein is CASSFNAGSTDTQYF.

The chain carries TRBV21-1 and TRBJ2-2; the D call of TRBD1 is as the table states it, not checked on the DNA. TRBV21-1 counts as a pseudogene. The CDR3 is 16 amino acids. CDR3 amino acids: CASSSRRATWTGELFF. The CDR3 DNA follows: TGTGCCAGCAGCTCCCGCAGGGCAACTTGGACCGGGGAGCTGTTTTTT.

The V gene is TRBV5-8, the J gene TRBJ1-1; 7 nucleotides agree with TRBD1. Germline CDR1 reads SGHTS; CDR2 reads YDEGEE. V shed 4 bases, J shed 0 bases, and the junction held 3 bases outside the gene matches. The CDR3 extends over 14 amino acids. The CDR3 DNA reads TGTGCCAGCAGCCCCGGGACAGTGAACACTGAAGCTTTCTTT. This translates into CASSPGTVNTEAFF.

This clone was counted once. The chain has TRBV19 and TRBJ2-5; D is unclear. Per the germline V gene, CDR1 is LNHDA and CDR2 is SQIVND (reference sequence). Trimming took off 7 bases at V and 4 bases at J, with 13 bases between the two ends. The CDR3 has 13 amino acids. CDR3 sequence (DNA): TGTGCCAGTATCGAACTACCCGGAGAGACCCAGTACTTC. It is translated as CASIELPGETQYF. Combining the CDR3 with reference TRBV19 and TRBJ2-5 gives the whole variable domain DGGITQSPKYLFRKEGQNVTLSCEQNLNHDAMYWYRQDPGQGLRLIYYSQIVNDFQKGDIAEGYSVSREKKESFPLTVTSAQKNPTAFYLCASIELPGETQYFGPGTRLLVL.

V gene TRBV28 combines with J gene TRBJ1-2, with D possibly matching TRBD1 (5 bases). There are 14 residues in the CDR3. CDR1 MDHEN and CDR2 SYDVKM come from the germline V gene. CDR3 nucleotide sequence: TGTGCAGAGTCGCCTAGAAGGGGTAACTATGGCTACACCTTC. Translation: CAESPRRGNYGYTF.

This chain links TRBV29-1 with TRBJ1-1; D possibly corresponds to TRBD1 (6 bases). The germline V gene encodes CDR1 SQVTM and CDR2 ANQGSEA. The CDR3 has 13 residues. V lost 6 bases and J 0 bases, leaving 11 bases between the germline ends. For the CDR3, the DNA is TGCAGCGTCCAAGGACAGATGAACACTGAAGCTTTCTTT. As protein: CSVQGQMNTEAFF.

The chain carries TRBV7-3 and TRBJ1-6, with D perhaps matching TRBD1 (5 bases). From germline, CDR1 is SGHTA and CDR2 FQGTGA. V lost 6 bases and J 9 bases, leaving 15 bases between the germline ends. The CDR3 totals 14 residues. The CDR3 is CASSLEGALSPLHF. DNA for the CDR3: TGTGCCAGCAGTCTAGAAGGGGCTCTTTCACCCCTCCACTTT. The full variable domain, rest sourced from reference TRBV7-3 and TRBJ1-6, is GAGVSQTPSNKVTEKGKYVELRCDPISGHTALYWYRQSLGQGPEFLIYFQGTGAADDSGLPNDRFFAVRPEGSVSTLKIQRTERGDSAVYLCASSLEGALSPLHFGNGTRLTVT.

This clone was seen a single time. CDR3 in amino acids: CATSSHGTGTTEAFF. For the CDR3, the DNA is TGTGCCACCAGCAGCCACGGGACAGGGACCACTGAAGCTTTCTTT. The V gene is TRBV15, the J gene TRBJ1-1; TRBD1 agrees at 9 bases. Unmatched junction bases numbered 6, after V lost 3 bases and J lost 4 bases. This CDR3 has 15 amino acids. CDR1 is LNHNV, CDR2 YYDKDF, per germline (reference sequence).

The sample holds a few counts of this clone. V gene TRBV6-1 combines with J gene TRBJ1-5; the D is unclear. V was trimmed by 3 bases and J by 3 bases, leaving 12 bases between them. The CDR3 runs to 15 residues. Germline V CDR1 and CDR2: MNHNS, SASEGT. This CDR3 is CASSEAGTTNQPQHF. CDR3 bases: TGTGCCAGCAGTGAGGCAGGAACAACCAATCAGCCCCAGCATTTT.